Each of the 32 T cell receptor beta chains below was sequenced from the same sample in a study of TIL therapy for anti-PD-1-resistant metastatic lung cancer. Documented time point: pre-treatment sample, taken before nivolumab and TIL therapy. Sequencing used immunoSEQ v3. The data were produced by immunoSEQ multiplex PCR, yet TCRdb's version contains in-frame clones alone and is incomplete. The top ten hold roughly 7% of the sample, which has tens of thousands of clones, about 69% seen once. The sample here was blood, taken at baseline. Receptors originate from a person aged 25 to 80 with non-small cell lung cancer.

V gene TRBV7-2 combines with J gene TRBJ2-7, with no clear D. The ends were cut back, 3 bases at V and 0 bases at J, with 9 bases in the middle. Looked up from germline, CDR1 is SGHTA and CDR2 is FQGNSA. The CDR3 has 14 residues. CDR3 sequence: CASSFSLSSYEQYF. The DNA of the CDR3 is TGTGCCAGCAGCTTCTCTCTTAGCTCCTACGAGCAGTACTTC.

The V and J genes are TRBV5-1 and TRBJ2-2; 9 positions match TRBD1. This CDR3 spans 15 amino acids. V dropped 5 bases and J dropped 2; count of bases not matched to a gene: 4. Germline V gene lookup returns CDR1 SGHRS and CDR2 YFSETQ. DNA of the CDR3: TGCGCCAGCAGGACAGGGGGAATTAACACCGGGGAGCTGTTTTTT. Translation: CASRTGGINTGELFF.

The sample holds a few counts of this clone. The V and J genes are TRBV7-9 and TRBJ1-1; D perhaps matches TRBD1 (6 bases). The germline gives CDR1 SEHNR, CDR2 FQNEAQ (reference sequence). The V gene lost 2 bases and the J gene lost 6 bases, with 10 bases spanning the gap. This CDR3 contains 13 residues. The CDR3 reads CASSLFEGAEAFF. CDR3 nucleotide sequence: TGTGCCAGCAGCTTATTCGAGGGGGCTGAAGCTTTCTTT. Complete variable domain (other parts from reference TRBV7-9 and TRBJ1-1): DTGVSQNPRHKITKRGQNVTFRCDPISEHNRLYWYRQTLGQGPEFLTYFQNEAQLEKSRLLSDRFSAERPKGSFSTLEIQRTEQGDSAMYLCASSLFEGAEAFFGQGTRLTVV.

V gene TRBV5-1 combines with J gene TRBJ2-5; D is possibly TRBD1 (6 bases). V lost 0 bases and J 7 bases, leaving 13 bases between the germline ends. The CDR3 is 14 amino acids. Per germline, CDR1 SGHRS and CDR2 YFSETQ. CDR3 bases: TGCGCCAGCAGCTTGGATCCAGGGGTGGGGACCCAGTACTTC. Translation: CASSLDPGVGTQYF.

CDR3 amino acids: CASSPLGYGASATNEKLFF. The CDR3 coding sequence is TGTGCCAGCAGCCCGTTGGGGTATGGGGCGTCCGCAACTAATGAAAAACTGTTTTTT. The rearrangement links TRBV7-9 to TRBJ1-4; perhaps TRBD1 as D (5 bases). CDR1 SEHNR and CDR2 FQNEAQ come from the germline V gene (reference sequence). This CDR3 has 19 amino acids. V was shortened by 5 bases and J by 0 bases, with 22 bases between the two germline ends.

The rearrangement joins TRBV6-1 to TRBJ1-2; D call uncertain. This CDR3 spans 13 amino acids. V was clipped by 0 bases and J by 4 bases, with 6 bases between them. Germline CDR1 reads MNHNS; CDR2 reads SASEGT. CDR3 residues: CASSEAVPYGYTF. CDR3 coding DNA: TGTGCCAGCAGTGAAGCTGTCCCCTATGGCTACACCTTC.

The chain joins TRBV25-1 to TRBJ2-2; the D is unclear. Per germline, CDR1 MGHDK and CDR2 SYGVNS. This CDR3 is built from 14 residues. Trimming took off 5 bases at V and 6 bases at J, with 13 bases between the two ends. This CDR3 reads CASSLVINPGELFF. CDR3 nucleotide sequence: TGTGCCAGCAGTTTAGTCATTAACCCCGGGGAGCTGTTTTTT.

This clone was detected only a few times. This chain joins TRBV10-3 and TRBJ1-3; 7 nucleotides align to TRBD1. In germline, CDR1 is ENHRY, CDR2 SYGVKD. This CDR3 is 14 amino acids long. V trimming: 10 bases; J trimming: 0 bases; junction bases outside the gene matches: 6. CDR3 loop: CATHRGLSGNTIYF. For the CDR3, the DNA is TGTGCCACCCACAGGGGCCTCTCTGGAAACACCATATATTTT.

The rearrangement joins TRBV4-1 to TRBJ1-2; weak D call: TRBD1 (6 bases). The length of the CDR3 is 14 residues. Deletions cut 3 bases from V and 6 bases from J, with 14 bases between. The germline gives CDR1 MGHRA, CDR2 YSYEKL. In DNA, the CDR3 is TGCGCCAGCAGCCACAGTAGGACAGACAATGGCTACACCTTC. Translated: CASSHSRTDNGYTF.

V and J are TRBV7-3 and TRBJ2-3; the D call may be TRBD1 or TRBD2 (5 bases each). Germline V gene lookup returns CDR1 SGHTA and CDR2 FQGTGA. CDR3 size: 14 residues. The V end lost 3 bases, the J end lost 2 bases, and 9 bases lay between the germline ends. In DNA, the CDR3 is TGTGCCAGCAGCTTGAGGGGTGCCACAGATACGCAGTATTTT. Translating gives CASSLRGATDTQYF.

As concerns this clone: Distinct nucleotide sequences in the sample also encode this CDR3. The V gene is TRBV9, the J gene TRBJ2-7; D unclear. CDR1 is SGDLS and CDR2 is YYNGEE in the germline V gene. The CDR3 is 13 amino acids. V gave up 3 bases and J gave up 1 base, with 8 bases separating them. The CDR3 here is CASSGLSSYEQYF. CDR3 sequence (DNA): TGTGCCAGCAGCGGACTTAGTTCCTACGAGCAGTACTTC.

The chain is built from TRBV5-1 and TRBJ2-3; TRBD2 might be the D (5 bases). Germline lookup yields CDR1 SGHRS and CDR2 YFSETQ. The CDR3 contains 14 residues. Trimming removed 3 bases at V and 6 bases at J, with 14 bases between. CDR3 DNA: TGCGCCAGCAGCTCACAGCGGTCCGGGGATACGCAGTATTTT. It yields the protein CASSSQRSGDTQYF. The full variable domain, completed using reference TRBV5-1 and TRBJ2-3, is KAGVTQTPRYLIKTRGQQVTLSCSPISGHRSVSWYQQTPGQGLQFLFEYFSETQRNKGNFPGRFSGRQFSNSRSEMNVSTLELGDSALYLCASSSQRSGDTQYFGPGTRLTVL.

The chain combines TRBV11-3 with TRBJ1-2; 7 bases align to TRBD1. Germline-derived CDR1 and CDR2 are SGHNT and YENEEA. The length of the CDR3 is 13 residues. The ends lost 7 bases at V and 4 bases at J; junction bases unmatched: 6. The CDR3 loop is CASTDRVGYGYTF. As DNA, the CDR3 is TGTGCCAGCACAGACAGGGTCGGCTATGGCTACACCTTC.

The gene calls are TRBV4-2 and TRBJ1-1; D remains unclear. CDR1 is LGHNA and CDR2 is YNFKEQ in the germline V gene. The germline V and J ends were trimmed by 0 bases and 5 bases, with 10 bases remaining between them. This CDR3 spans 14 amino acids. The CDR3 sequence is CASSQEGWGTEAFF. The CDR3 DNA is TGTGCCAGCAGCCAAGAGGGCTGGGGAACTGAAGCTTTCTTT.

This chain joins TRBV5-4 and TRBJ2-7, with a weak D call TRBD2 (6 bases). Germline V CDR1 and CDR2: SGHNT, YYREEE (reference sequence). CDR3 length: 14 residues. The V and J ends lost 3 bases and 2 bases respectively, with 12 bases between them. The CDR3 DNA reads TGTGCCAGCAGCTCTGGGGGAGGCCCCTACGAGCAGTACTTC. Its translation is CASSSGGGPYEQYF.

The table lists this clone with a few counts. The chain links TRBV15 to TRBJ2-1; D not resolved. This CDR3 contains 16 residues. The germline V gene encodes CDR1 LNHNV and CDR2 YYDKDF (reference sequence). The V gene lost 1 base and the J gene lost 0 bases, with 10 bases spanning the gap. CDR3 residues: CATSRVPASSYNEQFF. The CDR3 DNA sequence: TGTGCCACCAGCAGAGTTCCAGCAAGCTCCTACAATGAGCAGTTCTTC.

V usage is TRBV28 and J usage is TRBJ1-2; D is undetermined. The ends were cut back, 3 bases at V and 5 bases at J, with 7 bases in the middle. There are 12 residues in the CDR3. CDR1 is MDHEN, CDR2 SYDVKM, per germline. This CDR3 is CASSFRDYGYTF. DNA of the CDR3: TGTGCCAGCAGTTTTCGGGATTATGGCTACACCTTC.

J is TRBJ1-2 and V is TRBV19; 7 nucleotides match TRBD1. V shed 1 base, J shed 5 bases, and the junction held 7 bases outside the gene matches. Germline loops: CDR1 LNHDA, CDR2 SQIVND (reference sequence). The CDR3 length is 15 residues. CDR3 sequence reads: CASSIGNRGRYGYTF. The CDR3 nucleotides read TGTGCCAGTAGTATAGGCAACAGGGGACGGTATGGCTACACCTTC.

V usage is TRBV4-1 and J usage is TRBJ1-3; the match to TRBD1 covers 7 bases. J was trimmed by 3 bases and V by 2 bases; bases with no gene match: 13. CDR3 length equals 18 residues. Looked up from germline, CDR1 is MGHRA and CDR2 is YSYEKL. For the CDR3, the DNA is TGCGCCAGCAGCCAAAACGGCGGGACAGTCTACGATGGAAACACCATATATTTT. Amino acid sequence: CASSQNGGTVYDGNTIYF.

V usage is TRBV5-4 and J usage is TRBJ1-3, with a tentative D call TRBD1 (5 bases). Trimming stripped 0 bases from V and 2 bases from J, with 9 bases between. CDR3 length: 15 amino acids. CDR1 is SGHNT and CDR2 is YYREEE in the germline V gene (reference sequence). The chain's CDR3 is CASSLAGRAGNTIYF. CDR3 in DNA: TGTGCCAGCAGCTTGGCAGGGAGGGCTGGAAACACCATATATTTT.

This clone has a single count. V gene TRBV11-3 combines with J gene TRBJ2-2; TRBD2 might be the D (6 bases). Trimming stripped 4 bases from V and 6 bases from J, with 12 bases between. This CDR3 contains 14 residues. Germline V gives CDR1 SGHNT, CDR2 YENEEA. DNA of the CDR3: TGTGCCAGCAGCTCGAACTCGGGGGCCGGGGAGCTGTTTTTT. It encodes CASSSNSGAGELFF. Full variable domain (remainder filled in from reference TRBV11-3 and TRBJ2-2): EAGVVQSPRYKIIEKKQPVAFWCNPISGHNTLYWYLQNLGQGPELLIRYENEEAVDDSQLPKDRFSAERLKGVDSTLKIQPAELGDSAVYLCASSSNSGAGELFFGEGSRLTVL.

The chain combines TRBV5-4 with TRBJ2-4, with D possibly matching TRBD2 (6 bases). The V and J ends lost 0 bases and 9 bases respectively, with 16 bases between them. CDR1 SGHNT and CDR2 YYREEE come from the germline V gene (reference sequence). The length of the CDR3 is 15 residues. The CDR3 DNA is TGTGCCAGCAGCTTGGATGGAGGGCTTTGGGGCATTCAGTACTTC. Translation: CASSLDGGLWGIQYF.

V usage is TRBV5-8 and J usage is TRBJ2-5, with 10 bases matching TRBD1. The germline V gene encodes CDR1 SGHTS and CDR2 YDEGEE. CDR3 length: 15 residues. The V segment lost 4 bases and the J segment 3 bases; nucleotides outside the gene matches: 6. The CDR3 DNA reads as TGTGCCAGCAGCAGCGGACAGGGGGAGAAAGAGACCCAGTACTTC. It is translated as CASSSGQGEKETQYF.

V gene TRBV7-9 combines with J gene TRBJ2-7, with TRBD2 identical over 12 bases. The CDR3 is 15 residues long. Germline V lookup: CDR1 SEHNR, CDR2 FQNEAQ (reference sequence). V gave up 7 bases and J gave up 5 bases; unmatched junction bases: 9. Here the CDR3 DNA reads TGTGCCAGCACCTCAGCTGGACTAGCGGGAAACGAGCAGTACTTC. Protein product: CASTSAGLAGNEQYF.

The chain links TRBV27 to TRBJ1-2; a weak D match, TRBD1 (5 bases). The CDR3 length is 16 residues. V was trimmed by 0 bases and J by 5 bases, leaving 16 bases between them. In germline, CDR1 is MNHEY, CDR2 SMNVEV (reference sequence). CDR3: CASSLSIWDRSYGYTF. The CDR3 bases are TGTGCCAGCAGTTTATCGATTTGGGACCGCTCTTATGGCTACACCTTC.

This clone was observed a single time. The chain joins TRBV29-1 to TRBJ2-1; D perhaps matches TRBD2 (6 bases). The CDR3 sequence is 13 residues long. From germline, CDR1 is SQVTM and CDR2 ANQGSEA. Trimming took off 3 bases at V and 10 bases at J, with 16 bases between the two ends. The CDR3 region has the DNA TGCAGCGTTGACGGACTAAGCTCACCCGAGCAGTTCTTC. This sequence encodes CSVDGLSSPEQFF.

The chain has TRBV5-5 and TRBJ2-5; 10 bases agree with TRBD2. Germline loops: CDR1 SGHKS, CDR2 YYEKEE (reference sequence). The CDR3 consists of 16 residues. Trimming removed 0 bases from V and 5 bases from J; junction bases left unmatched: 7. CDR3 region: CASSLVLAGGTETQYF. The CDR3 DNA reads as TGTGCCAGCAGCTTGGTGTTAGCGGGGGGTACGGAGACCCAGTACTTC.

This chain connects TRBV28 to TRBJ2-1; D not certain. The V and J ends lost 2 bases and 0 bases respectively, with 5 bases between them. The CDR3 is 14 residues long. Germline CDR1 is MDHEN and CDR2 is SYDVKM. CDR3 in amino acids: CASSLQSSYNEQFF. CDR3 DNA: TGTGCCAGCAGTTTACAGAGCTCCTACAATGAGCAGTTCTTC.

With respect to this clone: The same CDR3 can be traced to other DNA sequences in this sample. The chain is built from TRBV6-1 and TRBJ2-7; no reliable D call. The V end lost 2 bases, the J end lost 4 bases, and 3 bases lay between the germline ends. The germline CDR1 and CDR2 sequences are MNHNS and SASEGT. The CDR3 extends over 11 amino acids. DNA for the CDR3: TGTGCCAGCAGTGAATTTTACGAGCAGTACTTC. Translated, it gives CASSEFYEQYF.

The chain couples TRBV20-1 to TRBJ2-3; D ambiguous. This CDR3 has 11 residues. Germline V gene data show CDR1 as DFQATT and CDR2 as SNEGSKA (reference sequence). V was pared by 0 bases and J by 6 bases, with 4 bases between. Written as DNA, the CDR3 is TGCAGTGCTAGAGAAAGGGATACGCAGTATTTT. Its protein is CSARERDTQYF.

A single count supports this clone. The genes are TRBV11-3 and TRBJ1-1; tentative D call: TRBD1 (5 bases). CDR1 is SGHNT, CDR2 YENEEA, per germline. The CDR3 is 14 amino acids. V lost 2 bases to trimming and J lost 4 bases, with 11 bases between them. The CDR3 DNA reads TGTGCCAGCAGCTTATCGGCAGGGCGCACTGAAGCTTTCTTT. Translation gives CASSLSAGRTEAFF.

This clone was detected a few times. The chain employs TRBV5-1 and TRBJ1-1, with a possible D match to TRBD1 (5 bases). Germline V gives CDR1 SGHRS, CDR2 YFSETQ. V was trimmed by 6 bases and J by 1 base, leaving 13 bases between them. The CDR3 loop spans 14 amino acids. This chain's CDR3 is CASNTGTENTEAFF. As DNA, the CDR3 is TGCGCCAGCAACACCGGGACGGAGAACACTGAAGCTTTCTTT.